Presented here are 14 T cell receptor beta chains from one specimen sequenced in a study of T-cell reconstitution after alpha-beta-depleted transplantation in children. TCRbeta library construction was performed incorporating unique molecular identifiers. TCRdb reprocessed the PCR reads via MiXCR and lists one record per CDR3 protein. The sample lists 150,000 to 200,000 distinct CDR3 sequences; about 6.4% were seen once. The sample was PBMCs from the stem cell graft donor, taken from the stem cell graft. The origin of the receptors is a human donor who donated a stem cell graft to a child with Wiskott-Aldrich syndrome.

This clonotype was observed at least ten times. This chain links TRBV24-1 with TRBJ2-1; D ambiguous. Germline CDR1 KGHDR, CDR2 SFDVKD. V lost 3 bases to trimming and J lost 5 bases, with 4 bases between them. This CDR3 has 12 residues. Written as DNA, the CDR3 is TGTGCCACCAGTGATCTCGACAATGAGCAGTTCTTC. It translates to CATSDLDNEQFF.

Ten or more counts support this clonotype. The rearrangement joins TRBV27 to TRBJ2-7; D is perhaps TRBD1 (6 bases). The length of the CDR3 is 13 residues. V lost 3 bases and J 7 bases, leaving 13 bases between the germline ends. Germline CDR1 reads MNHEY; CDR2 reads SMNVEV (reference sequence). The CDR3 region has the DNA TGTGCCAGCAGTTTGGGCAGGGGAAGTGAGCAGTACTTC. Translated: CASSLGRGSEQYF.

In regard to this clonotype: A read error may be the cause here, since a much bigger clone is one base away. The gene calls are TRBV28 and TRBJ2-7; no clear D gene. The CDR3 consists of 14 residues. Germline values: CDR1 MDHEN, CDR2 SYDVKM. CDR3 sequence (DNA): TGTGCCAGCAGTTTTAAGAGCCCCCGCTACGATCAGTACTTC. Its translation is CASSFKSPRYDQYF.

V gene TRBV5-5 combines with J gene TRBJ2-5; a weak D match, TRBD2 (6 bases). The CDR3 loop spans 17 amino acids. The germline CDR1 and CDR2 sequences are SGHKS and YYEKEE (reference sequence). The V gene lost 0 bases and the J gene lost 4 bases, with 19 bases spanning the gap. As DNA, the CDR3 is TGTGCCAGCAGCTTGGAACACGGCGCGGGGTATTCAGAGACCCAGTACTTC. The encoded protein is CASSLEHGAGYSETQYF.

This clonotype was detected ten times or more. The chain employs TRBV4-3 and TRBJ2-7; TRBD2 agrees at 14 bases. The CDR3 length is 17 residues. Germline V CDR1 and CDR2: LGHNA, YSLEER. Trimming at V came to 0 bases and at J to 7 bases, leaving 8 bases not matched to a gene. As DNA, the CDR3 is TGCGCCAGCAGCCAAGATGGGGAGGGACTAGCGGGAGAAGAGCAGTACTTC. Its translation: CASSQDGEGLAGEEQYF.

This clonotype was recorded at least ten times. For the CDR3, the DNA is TGTGCCAGCAGCTTATCCGAGAAAAGCACAGATACGCAGTATTTT. This sequence encodes CASSLSEKSTDTQYF. The V gene is TRBV7-9, the J gene TRBJ2-3; no clear D. Germline loops: CDR1 SEHNR, CDR2 FQNEAQ (reference sequence). V shed 2 bases and J shed 0 bases, with 9 bases lying between them. The CDR3 is 15 residues long.

This clonotype appeared many times. V usage is TRBV5-1 and J usage is TRBJ2-2, with 8 bases fitting TRBD1. V shed 1 base, J shed 4 bases, and the junction held 3 bases outside the gene matches. Germline CDR1 is SGHRS and CDR2 is YFSETQ. The length of the CDR3 is 15 residues. CDR3 amino acids: CASSLLGQGTGELFF. CDR3 sequence (DNA): TGCGCCAGCAGCTTGCTCGGACAGGGCACCGGGGAGCTGTTTTTT.

In its sample, this clonotype was seen many times. The chain joins TRBV5-1 to TRBJ2-5; 7 bases align to TRBD2. The CDR3 spans 16 residues. Germline CDR1 SGHRS, CDR2 YFSETQ. V lost 1 base to trimming and J lost 2 bases; unmatched junction nucleotides: 8. This CDR3 is CASSLTGTTVQETQYF. The DNA of the CDR3 is TGCGCCAGCAGCTTGACCGGGACTACGGTTCAAGAGACCCAGTACTTC.

This clonotype was counted ten times or more. The CDR3 here is CASSLAGDNYNEQFF. Written as DNA, the CDR3 is TGTGCCAGCAGCTTAGCAGGGGATAACTACAATGAGCAGTTCTTC. The chain links TRBV7-2 to TRBJ2-1; tentatively, D is TRBD1 (5 bases). V was shortened by 0 bases and J by 3 bases, with 9 bases between the two germline ends. In germline, CDR1 is SGHTA, CDR2 FQGNSA. The CDR3 runs to 15 residues.

This clonotype was recorded many times. V and J are TRBV12-5 and TRBJ2-1; D remains ambiguous. Germline assignment: CDR1 LGHNT and CDR2 FRNRAP. Deletions cut 2 bases from V and 6 bases from J, with 5 bases between. The CDR3 is made up of 12 amino acids. Written as DNA, the CDR3 is TGTGCTAGTGGTTTGCGAGTCAATGAGCAGTTCTTC. Residues: CASGLRVNEQFF.

This clonotype has a count of ten or more. This rearrangement joins TRBV5-1 to TRBJ2-1; TRBD1 matches at 11 bases. The CDR3 runs 15 residues. Losses at the gene ends were 3 bases for V and 7 bases for J; bases not matched to a gene: 6. Germline lookup yields CDR1 SGHRS and CDR2 YFSETQ. CDR3 protein: CASSYGTGGRNEQFF. The CDR3 DNA reads TGCGCCAGCAGCTACGGGACAGGGGGTCGAAATGAGCAGTTCTTC.

The CDR3 sequence is CASSERWGTGELFF. Written as DNA, the CDR3 is TGTGCCAGCAGTGAGAGGTGGGGCACCGGGGAGCTGTTTTTT. The rearrangement joins TRBV25-1 to TRBJ2-2; D ambiguous. The CDR3 extends over 14 amino acids. Germline loops: CDR1 MGHDK, CDR2 SYGVNS. Trimming removed 3 bases at V and 4 bases at J, with 9 bases between.

The table lists this clonotype with many counts. This chain uses TRBV10-3 with TRBJ2-2, with unresolved D. Germline lookup yields CDR1 ENHRY and CDR2 SYGVKD. The V end lost 7 bases, the J end lost 6 bases, and 12 bases lay between the germline ends. The CDR3 length is 13 residues. CDR3 amino acids: CAITPNRPGELFF. The CDR3 DNA is TGTGCCATCACCCCAAATCGGCCCGGGGAGCTGTTTTTT.

This clonotype has at least ten counts. This rearrangement joins TRBV12-3 or TRBV12-4 to TRBJ2-1; 7 bases line up with TRBD2. With 2 bases clipped from V and 5 bases from J, the junction kept 6 bases outside the gene matches. This CDR3 spans 15 amino acids. This chain's CDR3 is CASSLRASGHNEQFF. The CDR3 DNA reads as TGTGCCAGCAGTTTAAGGGCTAGCGGACACAATGAGCAGTTCTTC.